This T cell receptor beta chain originates from a study of neurological immune-mediated disorders. A single record per CDR3 protein comes from TCRdb applying MiXCR to the 5' RACE reads. Here the sample spans tens of thousands of distinct CDR3 sequences, roughly an eighth being singletons. Trimming took off 1 base at V and 7 bases at J, with 11 bases between the two ends. The V gene's germline CDR1 is SGHRS and CDR2 YFSETQ. This CDR3 comprises 14 residues. This clonotype has ten or more counts. The sequence derives from a woman in her forties or fifties in good health. Input material: PBMCs. The chain has TRBV5-1 and TRBJ1-4, with D possibly TRBD1 on 5 matching bases. The CDR3 DNA reads TGCGCCAGCAGCTTGCTGCCCGGGGGTGAAAAACTGTTTTTT. It yields the protein CASSLLPGGEKLFF.